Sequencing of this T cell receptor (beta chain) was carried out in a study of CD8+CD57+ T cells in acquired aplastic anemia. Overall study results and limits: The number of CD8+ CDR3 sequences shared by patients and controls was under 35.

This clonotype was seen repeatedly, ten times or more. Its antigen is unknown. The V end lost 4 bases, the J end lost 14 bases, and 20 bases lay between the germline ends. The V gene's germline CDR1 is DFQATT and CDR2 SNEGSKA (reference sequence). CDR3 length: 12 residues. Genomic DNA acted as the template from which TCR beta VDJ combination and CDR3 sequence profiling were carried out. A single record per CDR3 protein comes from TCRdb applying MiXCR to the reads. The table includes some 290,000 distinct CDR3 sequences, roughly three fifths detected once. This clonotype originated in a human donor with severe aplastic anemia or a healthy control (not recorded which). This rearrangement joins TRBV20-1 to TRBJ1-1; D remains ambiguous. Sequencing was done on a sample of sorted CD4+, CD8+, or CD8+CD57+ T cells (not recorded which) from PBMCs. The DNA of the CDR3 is TGCAGTGCTATTTACCCAACAGCCGGGTGCTTCTTT. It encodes CSAIYPTAGCFF.